The clone carrying this T cell receptor beta chain was picked up one time. Its matching antigen is unknown. TCRdb called the RT-PCR reads again in MiXCR, with one record for every CDR3 protein. This repertoire shows around 790,000 distinct CDR3 sequences, about 20% found once; its top ten account for 9.5% to 13%. This sample stems from a study of response to subunit inactivated influenza vaccine. Study observations and caveats: Each seasonal influenza vaccination recruits few new T cells, the authors suggested.

Sequencing used PBMCs from blood, obtained more than 4 days after vaccination. The origin of this receptor is a man between 45 and 60 years old who received an inactivated influenza vaccine.

The CDR3 nucleotides read TGTGCCAGCAGCTTAAAGCTTCATGGCTACACCTTC. Its translation is CASSLKLHGYTF. The J gene is TRBJ1-2, the V gene TRBV7-9; D gene uncertain. CDR1 SEHNR and CDR2 FQNEAQ come from the germline V gene (reference sequence). CDR3 length: 12 residues. Between the trimmed V and J ends, which lost 2 bases and 6 bases, there was a span of 7 bases.